Sequencing of this T cell receptor beta chain was carried out in a study of T cell repertoires in cytomegalovirus infection. From the reads, TCRdb called clonotypes with MiXCR, one entry per CDR3 protein. The sample shows almost 550,000 distinct CDR3 sequences, about 15% of them seen only once. Material for sequencing was CD8+ T cells from PBMCs. This TCR came from a human donor in good health (CMV status not recorded). Some clones in this sample may be carry-over from other donors' samples.

The CDR3 nucleotides are TGTGCCAGCAGCGTAGACGGAACAGATACGCAGTATTTT. It is translated as CASSVDGTDTQYF. The chain employs TRBV9 and TRBJ2-3; D unclear. The CDR3 extends over 13 amino acids. Germline V lookup: CDR1 SGDLS, CDR2 YYNGEE. V lost 0 bases and J 3 bases, leaving 5 bases between the germline ends.